A selection of T cell receptor beta chains follows, all from one sample in a study of vaccination effects on CD4 cells after COVID-19. Only in-frame clones appear in the TCRdb table, and some are missing; sequencing was by immunoSEQ multiplex PCR. The sample has about 27,000 clones; approximately 80% are singletons. No antigen has been assigned to these receptors. The source was CD4+ T cells from PBMCs cultured with HCoV-NL63 spike peptides, collected before COVID-19 vaccination. These receptors were collected from a human donor who had a prior SARS-CoV-2 infection. Both conserved end residues are part of each CDR3. The D gene is left open where the match is weak. Expanded clones are given a class, and other clones once, few, many or no size at all.

size	V	D	J	CDR3	DNA
.	TRBV6-5	.	TRBJ1-2	CASRPSFEAGYGYTF	TGTGCCAGCAGGCCCTCATTCGAAGCGGGCTATGGCTACACCTTC
.	TRBV11-1	.	TRBJ2-1	CASSRGREFGEQFF	TGTGCCAGCAGCAGGGGGCGGGAGTTTGGTGAGCAGTTCTTC
.	TRBV5-1	TRBD1	TRBJ2-5	CASSLQQGQETQYF	TGCGCCAGCAGCTTGCAACAGGGGCAAGAGACCCAGTACTTC
.	TRBV7-2	.	TRBJ2-2	CASSPGQSRELFF	TGTGCCAGCAGCCCCGGACAGTCGCGGGAGCTGTTTTTT
.	TRBV28	TRBD2	TRBJ2-1	CASSFPSGIYNEQFF	TGTGCCAGCAGTTTTCCTAGCGGGATCTACAATGAGCAGTTCTTC
.	TRBV2	TRBD1	TRBJ1-1	CASKGQVVNTEAFF	TGTGCCAGCAAGGGACAGGTGGTGAACACTGAAGCTTTCTTT
once	TRBV18	.	TRBJ1-6	CASSAPNGYNSPLHF	TGTGCCAGCTCAGCCCCGAACGGCTATAATTCACCCCTCCACTTT
.	TRBV27	TRBD1	TRBJ1-6	CASSWGQVDSPLHF	TGTGCCAGCAGTTGGGGACAGGTAGATTCACCCCTCCACTTT
.	TRBV7-7	.	TRBJ2-7	CASSPNFRGEQYF	TGTGCTAGCAGCCCGAATTTCAGGGGCGAGCAGTACTTC
.	TRBV9	.	TRBJ2-5	CASSVGGNKETQYF	TGTGCCAGCAGCGTAGGAGGGAATAAAGAGACCCAGTACTTC
once	TRBV9	.	TRBJ2-3	CASSVDYYRPDTQYF	TGTGCCAGCAGCGTTGACTACTACCGCCCAGATACGCAGTATTTT
.	TRBV5-7	.	TRBJ1-5	CASSLSRVGPPGNQPQHF	TGTGCCAGCAGCTTGTCCAGGGTGGGCCCACCGGGCAATCAGCCCCAGCATTTT
.	TRBV2	TRBD1	TRBJ2-5	CASKSDRARETQYF	TGTGCCAGCAAATCGGACAGGGCGCGAGAGACCCAGTACTTC
.	TRBV15	TRBD2	TRBJ2-1	CATSRAGGSSYNEQFF	TGTGCCACCAGCAGAGCGGGCGGGAGCTCCTACAATGAGCAGTTCTTC
few	TRBV3-1/TRBV3-2	TRBD1	TRBJ1-2	CASTKGTVYGYTF	TGTGCCAGCACCAAAGGGACAGTCTATGGCTACACCTTC
few	TRBV6-5	.	TRBJ2-7	CASKIAPDSYEQYF	TGTGCCAGCAAAATTGCCCCTGACTCCTACGAGCAGTACTTC
.	TRBV7-2	.	TRBJ1-1	CASSLVLLGTEAFF	TGTGCCAGCAGCTTAGTTCTTTTGGGCACTGAAGCTTTCTTT
once	TRBV7-2	.	TRBJ2-5	CASSLRTGNGQETQYF	TGTGCCAGCAGCTTAAGAACAGGGAATGGGCAAGAGACCCAGTACTTC
.	TRBV9	.	TRBJ2-3	CASSAGPLVDTQYF	TGTGCCAGCAGCGCGGGCCCCCTTGTTGATACGCAGTATTTT
.	TRBV6-5	.	TRBJ1-2	CASSYLTGGYTF	TGTGCCAGCAGTTACCTCACCGGCGGCTACACCTTC
.	TRBV5-4	.	TRBJ2-2	CASSHRDGELFF	TGTGCCAGCAGCCATCGTGACGGGGAGCTGTTTTTT
.	TRBV2	.	TRBJ2-7	CASSQPGDYEQYF	TGTGCCAGCAGTCAACCAGGGGACTACGAGCAGTACTTC
few	TRBV7-9	.	TRBJ1-1	CASSFGSGETEAFF	TGTGCCAGCAGCTTCGGAAGTGGGGAGACTGAAGCTTTCTTT
few	TRBV10-1	.	TRBJ1-1	CASSEKQGSNTEAFF	TGCGCCAGCAGTGAAAAACAGGGTTCGAACACTGAAGCTTTCTTT
.	TRBV7-8	.	TRBJ2-7	CASSRDRQYEQYF	TGTGCCAGCAGCCGTGACAGGCAATACGAGCAGTACTTC
.	TRBV9	.	TRBJ2-7	CASSPSDFSYEQYF	TGTGCCAGCAGCCCCTCGGACTTCAGCTACGAGCAGTACTTC
.	TRBV6-5	.	TRBJ2-7	CASTRQADSYEQYF	TGTGCCAGCACACGACAGGCCGACTCCTACGAGCAGTACTTC
.	TRBV5-1	.	TRBJ1-2	CASSLGSPYGYTF	TGCGCCAGCAGCTTGGGTAGTCCCTATGGCTACACCTTC
.	TRBV6-6	TRBD1	TRBJ2-7	CASSYDRVGYEQYF	TGTGCCAGCAGTTACGACAGGGTTGGATACGAGCAGTACTTC
.	TRBV10-3	TRBD2	TRBJ2-1	CATRGLAGGLKSYNEQFF	TGTGCCACCAGGGGACTAGCGGGGGGGCTTAAATCCTACAATGAGCAGTTCTTC
.	TRBV5-1	.	TRBJ2-1	CASSLVGGVLLNEQFF	TGCGCCAGCAGCTTGGTAGGGGGGGTCCTTCTCAATGAGCAGTTCTTC
.	TRBV6-2/TRBV6-3	.	TRBJ2-3	CASSSRTDTQYF	TGTGCCAGCAGTTCGAGGACAGATACGCAGTATTTT
few	TRBV6-1	.	TRBJ1-2	CASSEALVGAGRGYTF	TGTGCCAGCAGTGAAGCGCTGGTAGGGGCAGGTCGTGGCTACACCTTC
.	TRBV10-3	TRBD2	TRBJ2-1	CAISELSGGASGEQFF	TGTGCCATCAGTGAACTAAGCGGGGGGGCCTCCGGTGAGCAGTTCTTC
.	TRBV5-4	.	TRBJ2-2	CASSYYRVAGELFF	TGTGCCAGCAGCTACTACAGGGTAGCCGGGGAGCTGTTTTTT
.	TRBV5-8	.	TRBJ1-2	CASSFLDRSYGYTF	TGTGCCAGCAGCTTCCTGGACAGATCCTATGGCTACACCTTC
once	TRBV27	.	TRBJ1-6	CASSAQRESPLHF	TGTGCCAGCAGTGCTCAAAGGGAGTCACCCCTCCACTTT
.	TRBV30	TRBD1	TRBJ2-5	CAWRGQGAGETQYF	TGTGCCTGGAGAGGGCAGGGGGCGGGAGAGACCCAGTACTTC
.	TRBV28	.	TRBJ1-1	CASSLGDRANTEAFF	TGTGCCAGCAGTTTAGGGGATAGGGCGAACACTGAAGCTTTCTTT
.	TRBV19	.	TRBJ2-1	CASSIGANNEQFF	TGTGCCAGTAGTATAGGGGCTAACAATGAGCAGTTCTTC
.	TRBV5-1	TRBD2	TRBJ2-7	CASSSTSGRVGYEQYF	TGCGCCAGCAGCTCGACTAGCGGGAGGGTCGGGTACGAGCAGTACTTC
.	TRBV6-2/TRBV6-3	.	TRBJ2-4	CASSYKGNIQYF	TGTGCCAGCAGTTACAAAGGTAACATTCAGTACTTC
.	TRBV20-1	.	TRBJ2-5	CSASRPGTETQYF	TGCAGTGCTAGTCGGCCGGGGACCGAGACCCAGTACTTC
.	TRBV19	.	TRBJ1-1	CASTPGAVRSEAFF	TGTGCCAGTACCCCTGGGGCGGTTCGGAGTGAAGCTTTCTTT
.	TRBV24-1	TRBD2	TRBJ2-5	CATSDSGLAGARETQYF	TGTGCCACCAGTGATTCGGGACTAGCGGGAGCTCGAGAGACCCAGTACTTC
.	TRBV4-1	.	TRBJ1-2	CASSSDPGSNYGYTF	TGCGCCAGCAGCTCGGACCCGGGCTCTAACTATGGCTACACCTTC
.	TRBV12-3/TRBV12-4	.	TRBJ2-7	CASRGVIEQYF	TGTGCCAGCAGGGGGGTAATCGAGCAGTACTTC
.	TRBV7-9	TRBD1	TRBJ2-3	CASSLGQGASTDTQYF	TGTGCCAGCAGCTTAGGGCAGGGGGCTAGCACAGATACGCAGTATTTT
.	TRBV5-6	.	TRBJ1-1	CASSQPRAPTEAFF	TGTGCCAGCAGCCAACCCCGGGCCCCAACGGAGGCTTTCTTT
.	TRBV7-9	.	TRBJ2-2	CASITGGLGTGELFF	TGTGCCAGCATTACAGGAGGCCTCGGGACCGGGGAGCTGTTTTTT
.	TRBV2	TRBD2	TRBJ2-3	CASKLPSGGQQDTQYF	TGTGCCAGCAAACTGCCTAGCGGGGGCCAACAGGATACGCAGTATTTT
.	TRBV6-6	TRBD1	TRBJ1-1	CASSYPLQGVNTEAFF	TGTGCCAGCAGTTACCCTTTACAGGGGGTGAACACTGAAGCTTTCTTT
.	TRBV4-3	.	TRBJ2-1	CASSPRTLVTSSYNEQFF	TGCGCCAGCAGCCCCAGGACGCTCGTTACCAGCTCCTACAATGAGCAGTTCTTC
.	TRBV11-3	.	TRBJ2-1	CASSRRAGELYNEQFF	TGTGCCAGCAGCCGTCGGGCGGGCGAGCTCTACAATGAGCAGTTCTTC
.	TRBV11-3	TRBD1	TRBJ2-7	CASSKPPGQGIYEQYF	TGTGCCAGCAGCAAGCCCCCGGGACAGGGGATTTACGAGCAGTACTTC
.	TRBV7-2	.	TRBJ2-3	CASSLVGYTDTQYF	TGTGCCAGCAGCTTAGTGGGCTACACAGATACGCAGTATTTT
.	TRBV19	TRBD1	TRBJ2-7	CASSIGQDSYEQYF	TGTGCCAGTAGTATTGGACAGGACTCCTACGAGCAGTACTTC
.	TRBV24-1	.	TRBJ2-2	CATSGRPGAGELFF	TGTGCCACCAGTGGTCGGCCCGGTGCCGGGGAGCTGTTTTTT
.	TRBV12-3/TRBV12-4	.	TRBJ1-3	CASSLLRNTIYF	TGTGCCAGCAGTTTGCTGCGTAACACCATATATTTT